The 12 T cell receptor beta chains in this list originate from one sample, sequenced in a study of blood T cell repertoires in COVID-19. TCRdb's copy holds only in-frame clones and misses some; the assay was immunoSEQ multiplex PCR. The data show about 100,000 clones, 80% to 95% seen once. Sequencing was performed on peripheral blood. These receptors were obtained from a woman in her twenties or thirties with acute or convalescent COVID-19.

The chain has TRBV27 and TRBJ2-7, with D perhaps TRBD1 (6 bases). Trimming removed 6 bases from V and 3 bases from J, with 15 bases in between. CDR1 MNHEY and CDR2 SMNVEV come from the germline V gene (reference sequence). There are 14 residues in the CDR3. The CDR3 DNA is TGTGCCAGCAGCAGCAGGGGCGACCGCTACGAGCAGTACTTC. It yields the protein CASSSRGDRYEQYF.

The chain recombines TRBV2 with TRBJ1-2, with 9 bases matching TRBD1. The germline CDR1 and CDR2 sequences are SNHLY and FYNNEI. The CDR3 totals 14 residues. The junction had 6 bases not matched to a gene; V was cut back by 6 bases and J by 4 bases. This CDR3 is CASREGQGRYGYTF. The CDR3 nucleotides are TGTGCCAGCAGGGAGGGACAGGGACGCTATGGCTACACCTTC.

V and J are TRBV3-1 (or the pseudogene TRBV3-2) and TRBJ2-1, with D possibly being TRBD1 (6 bases). CDR1 LGHDT and CDR2 YNNKEL come from the germline V gene (reference sequence). Between the trimmed V and J ends, which lost 1 base and 1 base, there was a span of 17 bases. This CDR3 contains 18 residues. The CDR3 region is CASSQVEARGLSYNEQFF. CDR3 DNA sequence: TGTGCCAGCAGCCAAGTAGAGGCCAGGGGCCTTTCCTACAATGAGCAGTTCTTC.

The chain uses TRBV5-4 and TRBJ1-6; TRBD1 matches at 11 bases. The CDR3 runs to 18 residues. Losses at the gene ends were 3 bases for V and 0 bases for J; bases not matched to a gene: 5. Per the germline V gene, CDR1 is SGHNT and CDR2 is YYREEE (reference sequence). CDR3 in DNA: TGTGCCAGCAGCTCCTGGGACAGGGGGAGCTCCTATAATTCACCCCTCCACTTT. This gives the protein CASSSWDRGSSYNSPLHF.

As for this clone: At one boundary the junction diverges from the germline segment, which might be a read error. The rearrangement uses TRBV7-2 and TRBJ1-2, with 9 bases fitting TRBD1. This CDR3 has 14 amino acids. In germline, CDR1 is SGHTA, CDR2 FQGNSA. CDR3 nucleotides: TGTGCCAGCAGCTTAGGGACAGGGGACGCCTCTCTCGCCTTC. This sequence encodes CASSLGTGDASLAF.

The J gene is TRBJ2-7, the V gene TRBV28; 7 nucleotides line up with TRBD1. V lost 2 bases, J lost 0 bases, and 10 bases stayed unmatched. Germline V lookup: CDR1 MDHEN, CDR2 SYDVKM. The CDR3 runs 17 residues. The CDR3 DNA follows: TGTGCCAGCAGTTTAGCCTCCGGGACAGCGAACTCCTACGAGCAGTACTTC. It yields the protein CASSLASGTANSYEQYF.

This chain connects TRBV9 to TRBJ2-1; 9 bases fit TRBD1. This CDR3 is built from 16 residues. V was clipped by 3 bases and J by 3 bases; unmatched bases: 7. Germline V gene lookup returns CDR1 SGDLS and CDR2 YYNGEE. The CDR3 is CASSEQGAAVYNEQFF. CDR3 sequence (DNA): TGTGCCAGCAGCGAACAGGGGGCTGCGGTCTACAATGAGCAGTTCTTC.

V gene TRBV7-2 combines with J gene TRBJ2-7; 10 bases match TRBD2. Trimming at V came to 3 bases and at J to 2 bases, leaving 1 base not matched to a gene. Germline V gene sequence: CDR1 SGHTA, CDR2 FQGNSA. The CDR3 runs 14 residues. Written as DNA, the CDR3 is TGTGCCAGCAGCTTTAGCGGGGGGACCTACGAGCAGTACTTC. As protein: CASSFSGGTYEQYF.

The rearrangement joins TRBV30 to TRBJ1-2, with a weak D call TRBD1 (6 bases). The length of the CDR3 is 13 residues. Germline V lookup: CDR1 GTSNPN, CDR2 SVGIG (reference sequence). The CDR3 loop is CASSPGAADGYTF. The DNA of the CDR3 is TGTGCTTCTAGCCCAGGGGCTGCGGATGGCTACACCTTC.

The chain joins TRBV7-2 to TRBJ2-7, with D perhaps matching TRBD2 (6 bases). CDR3 length: 15 residues. Deletions cut 1 base from V and 0 bases from J, with 10 bases between. Germline V lookup: CDR1 SGHTA, CDR2 FQGNSA. The CDR3: CASSLGAGSSYEQYF. In nucleotides, the CDR3 is TGTGCCAGCAGCTTAGGGGCGGGGAGCTCCTACGAGCAGTACTTC.

This chain connects TRBV3-1 (or the pseudogene TRBV3-2) to TRBJ2-7, with D possibly matching TRBD1 (5 bases). Germline CDR1 and CDR2: LGHDT and YNNKEL (reference sequence). Deletions cut 4 bases from V and 4 bases from J, with 20 bases between. The CDR3 extends over 16 amino acids. The CDR3 sequence: CASSPHGFTKGYEQYF. CDR3 coding DNA: TGTGCCAGCAGCCCCCACGGTTTCACCAAGGGGTACGAGCAGTACTTC.

Concerning this clone itself: Germline and junction disagree at one end, which may indicate a read error. This sequence joins TRBV9 and TRBJ1-1, with 8 bases fitting TRBD1. Germline V gene data show CDR1 as SGDLS and CDR2 as YYNGEE. The CDR3 is 15 amino acids. The CDR3 region is CASSPRQGWNPEAFF. The CDR3 nucleotides are TGTGCCAGCAGCCCTAGACAGGGGTGGAACCCTGAAGCTTTCTTT.